What follows are 10 T cell receptor beta chains derived from one specimen sequenced in a study of human T cells and chemical hapten exposure listed by TCRdb under 2021. Library method: RACE. Sequencing used a NextSeq 500. The public reads were run again by TCRdb, first through fastp at Q25 and then through MiXCR, and only productive beta chains were kept. Rows with a matching CDR3 protein are joined into one entry that keeps the most common DNA and genes. The sample profile shows 180,000 or so distinct CDR3 sequences; more than 14% of them were found once. Jointly, the top ten make up 1.5% to 2% of the sample. The time point label of this sample denotes: patch test 1, 2 weeks after DPC sensitization. The treatment or condition label on this specimen signifies: therapeutic diphenylcyclopropenone sensitization with weekly scalp DPC. The input for sequencing was whole blood, taken in connection with sensitization to the hapten diphenylcyclopropenone (DPC). Receptors originate from a woman under 40 with alopecia areata. Some clones in this sample may be carry-over from other donors' samples.

This clonotype has just a few counts. This chain joins TRBV27 and TRBJ1-1; TRBD1 agrees at 7 bases. The CDR3 is 13 residues long. The junction had 5 bases not matched to a gene; V was cut back by 7 bases and J by 3 bases. CDR1 is MNHEY, CDR2 SMNVEV, per germline (reference sequence). CDR3 DNA: TGTGCCAGCATGCCAGGGGGACACACTGAAGCTTTCTTT. Its protein is CASMPGGHTEAFF.

The chain carries TRBV29-1 and TRBJ2-2; D remains ambiguous. V was pared by 4 bases and J by 8 bases, with 14 bases between. Germline V CDR1 and CDR2: SQVTM, ANQGSEA. The CDR3 covers 13 residues. As DNA, the CDR3 is TGCAGCGTTGTTAGCCCGGAAGGGGGGGAGCTGTTTTTT. This encodes CSVVSPEGGELFF.

The chain employs TRBV20-1 and TRBJ1-1, with 8 bases lining up with TRBD1. In germline, CDR1 is DFQATT, CDR2 SNEGSKA (reference sequence). The V and J ends lost 5 bases and 4 bases, in that order; junction bases with no gene match: 6. CDR3 length: 13 residues. Here the CDR3 reads CSAPRTGSTEAFF. The CDR3 DNA reads TGCAGTGCTCCACGGACAGGGTCCACTGAAGCTTTCTTT.

This clonotype was detected a few times. The rearrangement uses TRBV5-1 and TRBJ2-1; D is uncertain. Trimming removed 2 bases from V and 0 bases from J, with 12 bases in between. Germline V gives CDR1 SGHRS, CDR2 YFSETQ. This CDR3 has 16 amino acids. The DNA of the CDR3 is TGCGCCAGCAGCTTCCAGTCCTCGAGCTCCTACAATGAGCAGTTCTTC. Residues: CASSFQSSSSYNEQFF. The complete variable domain, with remaining parts taken from reference TRBV5-1 and TRBJ2-1, reads KAGVTQTPRYLIKTRGQQVTLSCSPISGHRSVSWYQQTPGQGLQFLFEYFSETQRNKGNFPGRFSGRQFSNSRSEMNVSTLELGDSALYLCASSFQSSSSYNEQFFGPGTRLTVL.

This clonotype showed up just a few times. The rearrangement links TRBV14 to TRBJ2-1; the match to TRBD1 covers 10 bases. Germline CDR1 reads SGHDN; CDR2 reads FVKESK. CDR3 length equals 14 residues. The trim removed 3 bases at V and 6 bases at J, leaving 2 bases unmatched. CDR3 sequence: CASSHWTGGNEQFF. CDR3 in DNA: TGTGCCAGCAGCCATTGGACAGGGGGCAATGAGCAGTTCTTC.

The J gene is TRBJ2-1, the V gene TRBV2; 7 nucleotides line up with TRBD2. J gave up 8 bases and V 7 bases, and 14 bases lay outside the gene matches. This CDR3 is built from 15 residues. Germline values: CDR1 SNHLY, CDR2 FYNNEI. The CDR3, as DNA: TGTGCCAGCAAGGCGTTGGCTAGCGGAGGGGATGAGCAGTTCTTC. This gives the protein CASKALASGGDEQFF.

This chain connects TRBV6-1 to TRBJ2-2; 8 positions agree with TRBD2. The CDR3 extends over 18 amino acids. Unmatched junction bases numbered 18, after V lost 7 bases and J lost 5 bases. The germline V gene has CDR1 MNHNS and CDR2 SASEGT. DNA for the CDR3: TGTGCCAGCACCCACACCGGACTAGCAGATACCAGGACCGGGGAGCTGTTTTTT. Amino acids: CASTHTGLADTRTGELFF.

V is TRBV10-3 and J is TRBJ2-7, with TRBD1 matching over 11 bases. Germline CDR1 reads ENHRY; CDR2 reads SYGVKD. This CDR3 is built from 13 residues. Unmatched junction bases numbered 6, after V lost 9 bases and J lost 5 bases. CDR3 in DNA: TGTGCCATGGCCCCGGGACAGGGGGACGAGCAGTACTTC. As protein: CAMAPGQGDEQYF.

This clonotype was observed a handful of times. V gene TRBV6-1 combines with J gene TRBJ1-2; TRBD1 matches at 8 bases. V shed 4 bases and J 4 bases; nucleotides not matched to a gene: 5. The CDR3 contains 14 residues. The germline gives CDR1 MNHNS, CDR2 SASEGT. The CDR3 DNA is TGTGCCAGCAGTGGGGACAGGTATAGCTATGGCTACACCTTC. Protein: CASSGDRYSYGYTF.

This clonotype appeared a few times. CDR3 amino acids: CASRRTGEEGNTIYF. CDR3 DNA: TGTGCCAGCCGAAGGACAGGGGAAGAGGGAAACACCATATATTTT. The rearrangement uses TRBV10-3 and TRBJ1-3, with TRBD1 matching over 9 bases. V was pared by 10 bases and J by 4 bases, with 11 bases of the junction left unmatched. The CDR3 spans 15 residues. Germline V gene lookup returns CDR1 ENHRY and CDR2 SYGVKD.